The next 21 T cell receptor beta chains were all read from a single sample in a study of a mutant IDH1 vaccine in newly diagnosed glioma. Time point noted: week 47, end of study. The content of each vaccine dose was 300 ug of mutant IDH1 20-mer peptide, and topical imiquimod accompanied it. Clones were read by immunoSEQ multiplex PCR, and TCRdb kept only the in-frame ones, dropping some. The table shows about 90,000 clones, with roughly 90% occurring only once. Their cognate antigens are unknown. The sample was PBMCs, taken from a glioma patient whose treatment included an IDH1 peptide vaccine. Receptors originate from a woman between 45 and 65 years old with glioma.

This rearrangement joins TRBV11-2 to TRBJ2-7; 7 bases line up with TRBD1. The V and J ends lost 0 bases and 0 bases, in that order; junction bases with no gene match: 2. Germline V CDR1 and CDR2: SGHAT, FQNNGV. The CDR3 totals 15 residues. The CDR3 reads CASSLEGGRSYEQYF. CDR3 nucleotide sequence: TGTGCCAGCAGCTTAGAAGGGGGCCGCTCCTACGAGCAGTACTTC. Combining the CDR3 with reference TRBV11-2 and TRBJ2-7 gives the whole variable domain EAGVAQSPRYKIIEKRQSVAFWCNPISGHATLYWYQQILGQGPKLLIQFQNNGVVDDSQLPKDRFSAERLKGVDSTLKIQPAKLEDSAVYLCASSLEGGRSYEQYFGPGTRLTVT.

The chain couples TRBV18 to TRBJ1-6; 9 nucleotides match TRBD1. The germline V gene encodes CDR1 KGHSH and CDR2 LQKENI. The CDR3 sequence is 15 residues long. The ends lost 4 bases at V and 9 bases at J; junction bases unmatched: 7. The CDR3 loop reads CASSLGQGKSSPLHF. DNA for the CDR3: TGTGCCAGCTCACTAGGACAGGGGAAATCTTCACCCCTCCACTTT.

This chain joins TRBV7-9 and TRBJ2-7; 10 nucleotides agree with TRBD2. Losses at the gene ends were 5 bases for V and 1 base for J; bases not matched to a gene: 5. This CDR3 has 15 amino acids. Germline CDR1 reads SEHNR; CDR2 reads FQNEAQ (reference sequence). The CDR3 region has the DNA TGTGCCAGCAGCGCCGGGACTAGCGCATCCTACGAGCAGTACTTC. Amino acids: CASSAGTSASYEQYF.

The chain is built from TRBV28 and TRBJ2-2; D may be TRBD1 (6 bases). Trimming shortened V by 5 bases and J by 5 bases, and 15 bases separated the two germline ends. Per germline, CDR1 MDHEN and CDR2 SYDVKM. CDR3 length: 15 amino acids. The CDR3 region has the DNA TGTGCCAGCAGTGGATACAGGGATCGGACCGGGGAGCTGTTTTTT. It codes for CASSGYRDRTGELFF.

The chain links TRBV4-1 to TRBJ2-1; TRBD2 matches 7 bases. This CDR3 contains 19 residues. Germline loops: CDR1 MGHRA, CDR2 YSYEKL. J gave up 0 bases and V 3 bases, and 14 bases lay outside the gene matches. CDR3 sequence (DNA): TGCGCCAGCAGCCATGGGGGACTACTCCGATCTTACTCCTACAATGAGCAGTTCTTC. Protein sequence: CASSHGGLLRSYSYNEQFF.

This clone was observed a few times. DNA for the CDR3: TGTGCCAGCAGTCCCACTACCACCCCCTACAATGAGCAGTTCTTC. Its protein product is CASSPTTTPYNEQFF. The chain recombines TRBV28 with TRBJ2-1, with D unresolved. CDR3 length: 15 amino acids. Trimming cost V 5 bases and J 2 bases, with 13 bases left between them. The germline CDR1 and CDR2 sequences are MDHEN and SYDVKM.

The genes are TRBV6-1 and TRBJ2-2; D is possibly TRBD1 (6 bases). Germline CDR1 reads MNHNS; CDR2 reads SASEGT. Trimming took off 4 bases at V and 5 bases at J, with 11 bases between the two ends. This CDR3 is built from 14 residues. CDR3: CASSAGQGTGELFF. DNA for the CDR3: TGTGCCAGCAGTGCGGGGCAGGGGACCGGGGAGCTGTTTTTT.

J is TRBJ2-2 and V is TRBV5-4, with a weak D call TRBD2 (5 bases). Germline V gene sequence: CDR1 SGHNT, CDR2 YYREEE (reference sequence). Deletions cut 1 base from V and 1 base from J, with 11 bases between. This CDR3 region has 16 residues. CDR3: CASSLRTAENTGELFF. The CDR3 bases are TGTGCCAGCAGCTTGCGTACAGCGGAGAACACCGGGGAGCTGTTTTTT.

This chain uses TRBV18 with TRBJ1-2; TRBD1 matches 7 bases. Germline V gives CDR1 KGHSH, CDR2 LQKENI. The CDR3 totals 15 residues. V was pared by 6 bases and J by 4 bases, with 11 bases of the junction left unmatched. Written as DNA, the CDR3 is TGTGCCAGCTCGTCCTTAGGGGGCCTAGTCTATGGCTACACCTTC. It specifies CASSSLGGLVYGYTF.

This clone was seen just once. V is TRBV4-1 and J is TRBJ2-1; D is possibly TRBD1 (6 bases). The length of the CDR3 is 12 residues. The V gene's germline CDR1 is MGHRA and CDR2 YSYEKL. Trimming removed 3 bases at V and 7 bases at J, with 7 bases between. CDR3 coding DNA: TGCGCCAGCAGCCAGGGGGCGAATGAGCAGTTCTTC. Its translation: CASSQGANEQFF.

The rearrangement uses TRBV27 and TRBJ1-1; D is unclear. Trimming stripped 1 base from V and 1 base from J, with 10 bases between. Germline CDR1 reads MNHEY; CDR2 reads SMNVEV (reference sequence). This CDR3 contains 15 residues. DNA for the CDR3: TGTGCCAGCAGTTTATATGGCGGGCCGAACACTGAAGCTTTCTTT. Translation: CASSLYGGPNTEAFF.

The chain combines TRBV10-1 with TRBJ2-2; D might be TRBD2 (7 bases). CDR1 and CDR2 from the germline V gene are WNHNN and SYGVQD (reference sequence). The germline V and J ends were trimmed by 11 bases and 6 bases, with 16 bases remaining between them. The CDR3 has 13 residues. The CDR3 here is CASWEGGPGELFF. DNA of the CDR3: TGCGCCTCCTGGGAGGGGGGCCCCGGGGAGCTGTTTTTT.

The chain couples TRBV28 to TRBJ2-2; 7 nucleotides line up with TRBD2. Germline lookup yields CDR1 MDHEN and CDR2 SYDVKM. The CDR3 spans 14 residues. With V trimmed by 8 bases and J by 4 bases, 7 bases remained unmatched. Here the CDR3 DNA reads TGTGCCAGCGCGCCTGGGGGGGGCACCGGGGAGCTGTTTTTT. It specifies CASAPGGGTGELFF.

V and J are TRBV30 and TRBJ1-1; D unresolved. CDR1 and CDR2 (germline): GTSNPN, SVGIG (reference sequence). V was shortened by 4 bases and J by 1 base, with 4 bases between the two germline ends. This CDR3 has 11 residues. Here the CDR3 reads CAWNKNTEAFF. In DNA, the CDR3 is TGTGCCTGGAATAAGAACACTGAAGCTTTCTTT.

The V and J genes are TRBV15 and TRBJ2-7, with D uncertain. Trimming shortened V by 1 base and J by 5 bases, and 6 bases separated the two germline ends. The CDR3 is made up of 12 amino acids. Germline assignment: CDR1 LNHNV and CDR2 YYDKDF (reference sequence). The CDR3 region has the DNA TGTGCCACCAGCAGAGTTGGAGACGAGCAGTACTTC. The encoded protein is CATSRVGDEQYF.

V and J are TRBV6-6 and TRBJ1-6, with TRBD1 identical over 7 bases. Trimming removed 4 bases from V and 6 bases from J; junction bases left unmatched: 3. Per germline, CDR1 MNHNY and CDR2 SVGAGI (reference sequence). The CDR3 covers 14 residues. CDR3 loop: CASSSGDSNSPLHF. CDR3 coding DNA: TGTGCCAGCAGTTCCGGGGACAGTAATTCACCCCTCCACTTT.

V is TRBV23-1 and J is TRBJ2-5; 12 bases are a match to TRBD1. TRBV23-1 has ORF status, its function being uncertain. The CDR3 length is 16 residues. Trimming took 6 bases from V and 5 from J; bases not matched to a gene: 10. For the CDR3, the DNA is TGCGCCAGCAGACTAGACCCGGGACAGGGGGCGGAGACCCAGTACTTC. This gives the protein CASRLDPGQGAETQYF.

CDR3 nucleotide sequence: TGTGCCAGCAGCCCAGTTGCTTTCTTT. Translation gives CASSPVAFF. V is TRBV11-2 and J is TRBJ1-1; D gene unclear. The CDR3 spans 9 residues. Trimming took 5 bases from V and 11 from J, leaving 6 bases between them. The V gene's germline CDR1 is SGHAT and CDR2 FQNNGV.

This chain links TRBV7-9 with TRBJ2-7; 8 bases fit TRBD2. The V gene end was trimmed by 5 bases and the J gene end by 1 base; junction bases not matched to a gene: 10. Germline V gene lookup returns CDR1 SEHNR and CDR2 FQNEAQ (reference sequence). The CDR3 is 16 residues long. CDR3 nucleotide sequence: TGTGCCAGCAGCCCGAGCGGGACTAGGGGTTCCTACGAGCAGTACTTC. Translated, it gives CASSPSGTRGSYEQYF.

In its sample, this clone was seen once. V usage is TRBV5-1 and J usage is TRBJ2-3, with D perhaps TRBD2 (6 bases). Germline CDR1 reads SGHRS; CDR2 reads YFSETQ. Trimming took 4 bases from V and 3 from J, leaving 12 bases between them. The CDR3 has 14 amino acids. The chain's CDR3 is CASSPSAGTDTQYF. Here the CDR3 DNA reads TGCGCCAGCAGCCCCTCGGCGGGGACAGATACGCAGTATTTT. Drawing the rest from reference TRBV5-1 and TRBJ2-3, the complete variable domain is KAGVTQTPRYLIKTRGQQVTLSCSPISGHRSVSWYQQTPGQGLQFLFEYFSETQRNKGNFPGRFSGRQFSNSRSEMNVSTLELGDSALYLCASSPSAGTDTQYFGPGTRLTVL.

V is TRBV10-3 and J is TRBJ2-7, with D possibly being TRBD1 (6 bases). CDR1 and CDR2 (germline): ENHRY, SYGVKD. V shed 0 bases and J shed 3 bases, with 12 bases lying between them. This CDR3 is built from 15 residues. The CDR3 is CAISESIGTHYEQYF. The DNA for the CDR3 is TGTGCCATCAGTGAGTCGATAGGGACACACTACGAGCAGTACTTC.